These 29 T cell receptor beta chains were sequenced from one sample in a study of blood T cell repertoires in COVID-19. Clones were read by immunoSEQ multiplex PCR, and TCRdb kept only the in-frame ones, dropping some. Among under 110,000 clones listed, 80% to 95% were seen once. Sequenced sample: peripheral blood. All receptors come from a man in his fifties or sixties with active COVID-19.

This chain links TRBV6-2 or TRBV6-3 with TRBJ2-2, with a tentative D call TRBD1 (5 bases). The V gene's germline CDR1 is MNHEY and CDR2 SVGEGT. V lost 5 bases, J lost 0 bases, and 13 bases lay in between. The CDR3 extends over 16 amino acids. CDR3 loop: CASSLTGVANTGELFF. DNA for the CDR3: TGTGCCAGCAGTCTCACAGGTGTAGCGAACACCGGGGAGCTGTTTTTT.

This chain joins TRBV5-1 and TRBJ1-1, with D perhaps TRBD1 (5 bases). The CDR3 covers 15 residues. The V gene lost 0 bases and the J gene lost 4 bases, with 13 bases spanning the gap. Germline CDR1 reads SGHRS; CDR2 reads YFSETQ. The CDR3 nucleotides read TGCGCCAGCAGCTTGGTCGGGGCGGGGGGCACTGAAGCTTTCTTT. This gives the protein CASSLVGAGGTEAFF. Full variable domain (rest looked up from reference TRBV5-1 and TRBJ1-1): KAGVTQTPRYLIKTRGQQVTLSCSPISGHRSVSWYQQTPGQGLQFLFEYFSETQRNKGNFPGRFSGRQFSNSRSEMNVSTLELGDSALYLCASSLVGAGGTEAFFGQGTRLTVV.

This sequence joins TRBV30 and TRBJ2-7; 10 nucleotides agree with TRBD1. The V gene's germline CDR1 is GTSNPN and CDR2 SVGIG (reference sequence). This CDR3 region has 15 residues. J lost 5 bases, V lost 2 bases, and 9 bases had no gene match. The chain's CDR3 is CAWSPRDRGSHEQYF. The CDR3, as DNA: TGTGCCTGGAGTCCACGGGACAGGGGTTCTCACGAGCAGTACTTC.

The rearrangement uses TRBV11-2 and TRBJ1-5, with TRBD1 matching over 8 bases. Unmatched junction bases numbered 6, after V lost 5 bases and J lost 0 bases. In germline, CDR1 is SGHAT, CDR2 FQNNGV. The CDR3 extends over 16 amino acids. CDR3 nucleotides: TGTGCCAGCAGCCCTAGAGGACAGGGTAGCAATCAGCCCCAGCATTTT. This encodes CASSPRGQGSNQPQHF.

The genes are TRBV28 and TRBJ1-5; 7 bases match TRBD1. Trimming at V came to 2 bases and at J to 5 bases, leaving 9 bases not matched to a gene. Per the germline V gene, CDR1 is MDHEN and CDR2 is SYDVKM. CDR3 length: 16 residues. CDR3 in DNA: TGTGCCAGCAGTTTAATGGAGGACAGGAGAGATCAGCCCCAGCATTTT. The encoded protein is CASSLMEDRRDQPQHF.

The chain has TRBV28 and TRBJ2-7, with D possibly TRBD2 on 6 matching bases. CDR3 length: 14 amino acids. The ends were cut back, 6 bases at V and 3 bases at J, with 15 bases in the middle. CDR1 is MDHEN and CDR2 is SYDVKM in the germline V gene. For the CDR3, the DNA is TGTGCCAGCAGAGGAGGGAGAGGGAACTACGAGCAGTACTTC. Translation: CASRGGRGNYEQYF.

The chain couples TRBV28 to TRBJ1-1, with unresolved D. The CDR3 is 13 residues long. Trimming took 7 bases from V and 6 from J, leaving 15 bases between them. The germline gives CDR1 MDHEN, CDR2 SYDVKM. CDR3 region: CASMQSPRPEAFF. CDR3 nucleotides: TGTGCCAGCATGCAATCCCCTAGGCCTGAAGCTTTCTTT.

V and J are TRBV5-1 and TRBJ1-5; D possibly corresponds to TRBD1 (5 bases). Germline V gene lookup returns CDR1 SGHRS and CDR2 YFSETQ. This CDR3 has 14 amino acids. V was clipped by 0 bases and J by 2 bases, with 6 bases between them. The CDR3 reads CASSLVGGNQPQHF. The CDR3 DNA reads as TGCGCCAGCAGCTTGGTAGGGGGCAATCAGCCCCAGCATTTT.

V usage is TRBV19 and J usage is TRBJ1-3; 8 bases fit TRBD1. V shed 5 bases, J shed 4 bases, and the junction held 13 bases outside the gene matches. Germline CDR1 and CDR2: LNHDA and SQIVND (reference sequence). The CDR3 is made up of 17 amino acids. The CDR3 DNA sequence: TGTGCCAGTAGTCCACACAGGGACAGGCCTGGGGGAAACACCATATATTTT. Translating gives CASSPHRDRPGGNTIYF.

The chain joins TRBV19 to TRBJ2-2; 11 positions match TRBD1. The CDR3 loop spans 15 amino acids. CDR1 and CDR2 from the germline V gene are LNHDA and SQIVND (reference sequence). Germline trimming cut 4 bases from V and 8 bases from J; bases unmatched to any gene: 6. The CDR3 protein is CASSTGTGGIGELFF. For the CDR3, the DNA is TGTGCCAGTAGTACCGGGACAGGGGGTATTGGGGAGCTGTTTTTT.

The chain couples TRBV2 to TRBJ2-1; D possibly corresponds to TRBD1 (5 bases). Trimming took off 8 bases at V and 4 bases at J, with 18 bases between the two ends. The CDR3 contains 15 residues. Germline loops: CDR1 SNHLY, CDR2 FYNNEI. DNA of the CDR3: TGTGCCAGCGCCCCCGACAGTCTCGTTTACAATGAGCAGTTCTTC. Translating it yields CASAPDSLVYNEQFF.

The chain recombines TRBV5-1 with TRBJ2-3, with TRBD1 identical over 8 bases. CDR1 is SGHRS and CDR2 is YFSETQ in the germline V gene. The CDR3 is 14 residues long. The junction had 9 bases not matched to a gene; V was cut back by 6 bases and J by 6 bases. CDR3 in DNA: TGCGCCAGCACCGTCGACAGGGGACTCGATACGCAGTATTTT. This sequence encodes CASTVDRGLDTQYF.

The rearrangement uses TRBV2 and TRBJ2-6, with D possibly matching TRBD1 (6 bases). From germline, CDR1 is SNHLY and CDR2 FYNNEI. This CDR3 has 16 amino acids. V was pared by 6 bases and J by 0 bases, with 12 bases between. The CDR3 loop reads CASRRDRLSGANVLTF. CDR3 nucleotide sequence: TGTGCCAGCAGACGAGACAGGCTCTCTGGGGCCAACGTCCTGACTTTC.

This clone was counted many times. CDR3 region: CASSPEVSGEQYF. The CDR3 coding sequence is TGTGCCAGCAGCCCGGAGGTCTCCGGGGAGCAGTACTTC. The chain carries TRBV7-9 and TRBJ2-7; weak D call: TRBD2 (5 bases). This CDR3 region has 13 residues. CDR1 is SEHNR and CDR2 is FQNEAQ in the germline V gene (reference sequence). V was clipped by 5 bases and J by 7 bases, with 15 bases between them.

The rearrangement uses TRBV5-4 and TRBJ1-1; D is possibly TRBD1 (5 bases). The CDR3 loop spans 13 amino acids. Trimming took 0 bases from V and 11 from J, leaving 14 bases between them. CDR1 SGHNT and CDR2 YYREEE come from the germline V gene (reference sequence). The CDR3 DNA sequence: TGTGCCAGCAGCTTGGGGGGAGGACATGGCGCTTTCTTT. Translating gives CASSLGGGHGAFF.

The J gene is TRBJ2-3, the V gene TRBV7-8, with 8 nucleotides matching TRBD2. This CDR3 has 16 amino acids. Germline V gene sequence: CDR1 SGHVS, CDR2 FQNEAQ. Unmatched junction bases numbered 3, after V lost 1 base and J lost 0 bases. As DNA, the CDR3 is TGTGCCAGCAGCTTAGTACTAGCGGATAGCACAGATACGCAGTATTTT. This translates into CASSLVLADSTDTQYF.

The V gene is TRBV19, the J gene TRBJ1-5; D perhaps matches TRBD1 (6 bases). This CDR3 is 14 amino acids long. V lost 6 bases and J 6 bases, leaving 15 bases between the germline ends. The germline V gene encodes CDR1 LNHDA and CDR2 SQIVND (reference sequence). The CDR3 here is CASSPQGGVQPQHF. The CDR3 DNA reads TGTGCCAGTAGCCCCCAAGGGGGGGTTCAGCCCCAGCATTTT.

CDR3 nucleotides: TGTGCCAGCACCTCCGGGGGGGCTCTGAACGAGCAGTACTTC. Amino acid sequence: CASTSGGALNEQYF. The V call is TRBV6-5, the J call TRBJ2-7; 8 nucleotides agree with TRBD2. The length of the CDR3 is 14 residues. After removal of 7 bases from V and 5 bases from J, the junction contained 10 bases not matched to a gene. Per germline, CDR1 MNHEY and CDR2 SVGAGI.

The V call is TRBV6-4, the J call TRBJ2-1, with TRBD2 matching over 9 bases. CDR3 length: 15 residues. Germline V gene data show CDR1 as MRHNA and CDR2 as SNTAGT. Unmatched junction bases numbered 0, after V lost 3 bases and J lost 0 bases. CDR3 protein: CASSELAGSYNEQFF. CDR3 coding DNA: TGTGCCAGCAGTGAACTAGCGGGCTCCTACAATGAGCAGTTCTTC.

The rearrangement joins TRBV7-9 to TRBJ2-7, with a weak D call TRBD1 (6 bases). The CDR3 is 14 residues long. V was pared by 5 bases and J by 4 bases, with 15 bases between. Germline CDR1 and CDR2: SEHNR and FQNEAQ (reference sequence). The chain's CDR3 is CASSLGTSLYEQYF. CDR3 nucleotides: TGTGCCAGCAGCCTTGGGACAAGCTTATACGAGCAGTACTTC.

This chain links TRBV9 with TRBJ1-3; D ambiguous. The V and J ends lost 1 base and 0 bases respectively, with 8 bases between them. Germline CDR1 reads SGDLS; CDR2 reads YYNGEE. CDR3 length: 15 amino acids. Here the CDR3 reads CASSVLGSSGNTIYF. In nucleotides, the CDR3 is TGTGCCAGCAGCGTATTGGGGAGCTCTGGAAACACCATATATTTT.

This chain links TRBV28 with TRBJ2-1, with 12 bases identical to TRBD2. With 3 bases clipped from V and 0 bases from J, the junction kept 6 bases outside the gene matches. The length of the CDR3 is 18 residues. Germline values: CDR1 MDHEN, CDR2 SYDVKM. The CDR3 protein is CASSFLPSGRASYNEQFF. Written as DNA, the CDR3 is TGTGCCAGCAGTTTTCTCCCTAGCGGGAGGGCCTCCTACAATGAGCAGTTCTTC.

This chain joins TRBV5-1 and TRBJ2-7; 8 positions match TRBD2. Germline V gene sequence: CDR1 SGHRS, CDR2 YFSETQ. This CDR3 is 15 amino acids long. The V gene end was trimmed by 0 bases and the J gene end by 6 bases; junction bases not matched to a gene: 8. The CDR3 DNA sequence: TGCGCCAGCAGCTTGGCCGTAGCGGGAAAGGGCGAGCAGTACTTC. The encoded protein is CASSLAVAGKGEQYF.

CDR3 protein: CASSLFHGEAGELFF. The CDR3 DNA reads TGTGCCAGCAGCTTGTTCCACGGCGAGGCCGGGGAGCTGTTTTTT. The V call is TRBV5-6, the J call TRBJ2-2; D is ambiguous. From germline, CDR1 is SGHDT and CDR2 YYEEEE. The CDR3 totals 15 residues. Deletions cut 1 base from V and 6 bases from J, with 13 bases between.

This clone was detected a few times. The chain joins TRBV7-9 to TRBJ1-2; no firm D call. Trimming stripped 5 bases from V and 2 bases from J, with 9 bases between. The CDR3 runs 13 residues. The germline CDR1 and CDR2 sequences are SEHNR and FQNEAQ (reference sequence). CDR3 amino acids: CASSHGENYGYTF. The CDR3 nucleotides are TGTGCCAGCAGCCACGGGGAGAACTATGGCTACACCTTC.

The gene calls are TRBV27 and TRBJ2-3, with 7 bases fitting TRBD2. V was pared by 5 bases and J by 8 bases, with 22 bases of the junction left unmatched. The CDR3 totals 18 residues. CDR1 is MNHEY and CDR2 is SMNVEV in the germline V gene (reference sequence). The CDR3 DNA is TGTGCCAGCAGTCCAACCCTCGGGATAGCGGGCAGATCGGGTACGCAGTATTTT. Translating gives CASSPTLGIAGRSGTQYF.

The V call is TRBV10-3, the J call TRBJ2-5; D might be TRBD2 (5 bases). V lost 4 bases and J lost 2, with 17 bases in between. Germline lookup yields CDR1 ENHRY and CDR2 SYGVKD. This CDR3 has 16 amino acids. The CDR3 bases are TGTGCCATCAGTGTTTTGGCAAAGGAGGAGCAAGAGACCCAGTACTTC. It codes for CAISVLAKEEQETQYF.

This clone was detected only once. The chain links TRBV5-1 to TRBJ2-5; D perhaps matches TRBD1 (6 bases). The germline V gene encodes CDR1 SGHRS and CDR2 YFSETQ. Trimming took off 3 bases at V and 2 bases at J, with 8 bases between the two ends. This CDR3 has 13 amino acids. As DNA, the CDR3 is TGCGCCAGCAGCTCCCAGGGGCAAGAGACCCAGTACTTC. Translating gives CASSSQGQETQYF.

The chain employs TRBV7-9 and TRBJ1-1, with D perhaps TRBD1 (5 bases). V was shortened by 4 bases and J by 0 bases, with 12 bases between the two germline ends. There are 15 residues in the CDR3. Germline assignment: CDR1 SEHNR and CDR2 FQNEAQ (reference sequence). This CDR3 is CASSSRTPMNTEAFF. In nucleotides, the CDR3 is TGTGCCAGCAGCTCACGGACACCCATGAACACTGAAGCTTTCTTT.